The rows below give T cell receptor beta chains drawn from one sample of a study of T cells after yellow fever vaccination. TCRdb independently ran MiXCR on the 5' RACE reads; one entry per CDR3 protein. This sample has some 420,000 distinct CDR3 sequences; approximately 18% occur once, and the top ten carry 18%. Specimen: PBMCs, collected before the yellow fever booster vaccination. The source is a man aged 18 to 29 who received the YFV17D yellow fever vaccine. Both conserved end residues are part of each CDR3. The D gene is left open where the match is weak. Clone size appears in some rows only: once, few, many, or a class for an expanded clone.

abundance	v_gene	d_gene	len	j_gene	CDR3nt	CDR3aa
few	TRBV4-3	-	14	TRBJ2-5	TGCGCCAGCAGTACACAGGGTTCGTCAGAGACCCAGTACTTC	CASSTQGSSETQYF
-	TRBV28	TRBD2	18	TRBJ2-3	TGTGCCAGCAGTTTGGATCCCCCCGGGAGCGGGGTCACAGATACGCAGTATTTT	CASSLDPPGSGVTDTQYF
-	TRBV10-3	-	14	TRBJ2-3	TGTGCCATCTCCAATGGGGGCCACACAGATACGCAGTATTTT	CAISNGGHTDTQYF
many	TRBV7-9	TRBD1	15	TRBJ2-3	TGTGCCAGCAGCCCCGGGACAGCTAGCACAGATACGCAGTATTTT	CASSPGTASTDTQYF
-	TRBV5-1	TRBD2	16	TRBJ2-5	TGCGCCAGCAGCTTGGTGGCAGGGCCTCTAGCGGGGGGCCTGTACTTC	CASSLVAGPLAGGLYF
few	TRBV7-8	-	15	TRBJ2-5	TGTGCCAGCAGCTTAGCGTTGGTGGTAAGGAAGACCCAGTACTTC	CASSLALVVRKTQYF
few	TRBV7-9	-	12	TRBJ1-2	TGTGCCAGCAGCCTCCCCGGGCAAGGCTACACCTTC	CASSLPGQGYTF
many	TRBV7-3	-	14	TRBJ2-1	TGTGCCAGCAGCTTACACGACATTTACAATGAGCAGTTCTTC	CASSLHDIYNEQFF
-	TRBV7-2	-	15	TRBJ1-6	TGTGCCAGCAGCTTAGGGGGTCAGGGAAGCTCACCCCTCCACTTT	CASSLGGQGSSPLHF
few	TRBV29-1	-	10	TRBJ2-3	TGCAGCGTGGGGGAAGATACGCAGTATTTT	CSVGEDTQYF
few	TRBV5-1	-	17	TRBJ2-1	TGCGCCAGCAGCTTGGAGCCGCAGTTCGGTCTCTACAATGAGCAGTTCTTC	CASSLEPQFGLYNEQFF
-	TRBV24-1	-	16	TRBJ2-5	TGTGCCACCAGTCAGAGCACCCGGACCCAACAAGAGACCCAGTACTTC	CATSQSTRTQQETQYF
few	TRBV2	-	14	TRBJ2-4	TGTGCCAGCAGCCCGGGGGTGGCCAAAAACATTCAGTACTTC	CASSPGVAKNIQYF
few	TRBV6-5	-	10	TRBJ2-3	TGTGCCACCACGTTAGATACGCAGTATTTT	CATTLDTQYF
medium-sized	TRBV14	TRBD2	17	TRBJ2-1	TGTGCCAGCAGCACGACTAGCGGGGGTAGTGGGAACAATGAGCAGTTCTTC	CASSTTSGGSGNNEQFF
few	TRBV6-2/TRBV6-3	-	15	TRBJ1-1	TGTGCCAGCAGAAACTACGCGGGGCCGAACACTGAAGCTTTCTTT	CASRNYAGPNTEAFF
few	TRBV4-2	-	15	TRBJ1-1	TGTGCCAGCAGCCAAGATCCGGACACATACACTGAAGCTTTCTTT	CASSQDPDTYTEAFF
-	TRBV15	-	17	TRBJ2-7	TGTGCCACCAGCAGTCTCCTCCTGACAACCTTACCCTACGAGCAGTACTTC	CATSSLLLTTLPYEQYF
-	TRBV10-3	-	12	TRBJ2-7	TGTGCCATCAGGAAGGACCAGTACGAGCAGTACTTC	CAIRKDQYEQYF
few	TRBV9	-	12	TRBJ2-1	TGTGCCAGCAGCGTAGATGTCGGTGAGCAGTTCTTC	CASSVDVGEQFF
many	TRBV12-3/TRBV12-4	TRBD1	18	TRBJ2-7	TGTGCCAGCAGTAAACTCAAGCCAGGGGGCGGCCTAGGCTACGAGCAGTACTTC	CASSKLKPGGGLGYEQYF
few	TRBV5-6	TRBD1	14	TRBJ2-7	TGTGCCAGCAGCTTGGAGGGGACGACAGGGGAGCAGTACTTC	CASSLEGTTGEQYF
-	TRBV4-3	-	15	TRBJ2-3	TGCGCCAGCAGCCAAGGGTCAAGGCGCCTAGATACGCAGTATTTT	CASSQGSRRLDTQYF
-	TRBV19	TRBD1	14	TRBJ1-4	TGTGCCAGCAGTTCTGTGACAGGGATGGAAAAACTGTTTTTT	CASSSVTGMEKLFF
-	TRBV11-2	-	16	TRBJ2-1	TGTGCCAGCAGCTTAAGGGCGGATAGCTCCTACAATGAGCAGTTCTTC	CASSLRADSSYNEQFF
once	TRBV7-6	TRBD2	17	TRBJ2-3	TGTGCCAGCAGCTTCGGTCTTAGCGGGGGATCTTCAGATACGCAGTATTTT	CASSFGLSGGSSDTQYF
few	TRBV7-9	-	15	TRBJ2-5	TGTGCCAGCAGCAAAGTGCGGGACGGGAGAGAGACCCAGTACTTC	CASSKVRDGRETQYF
few	TRBV27	TRBD2	16	TRBJ2-3	TGTGCCAGCAGTTTCGGGGTAGCGGGGGGATTCGGTACGCAGTATTTT	CASSFGVAGGFGTQYF
-	TRBV7-2	-	12	TRBJ2-2	TGTGCCAGCAGCTCCAGATTCGGGGAGCTGTTTTTT	CASSSRFGELFF
-	TRBV2	TRBD1	14	TRBJ1-2	TGTGCCAGCAGTGATGGCAGGGGGATGCTATGGTACACCTTC	CASSDGRGMLWYTF
-	TRBV11-2	-	17	TRBJ1-4	TGTGCCAGCAGCGGTGGCGTAGGGTCTGCAACTAATGAAAAACTGTTTTTT	CASSGGVGSATNEKLFF
many	TRBV10-1	TRBD1	14	TRBJ2-1	TGCGCCAGCAGTGATAAAAGGGGGCGGGATGAGCAGTTCTTC	CASSDKRGRDEQFF
-	TRBV30	-	15	TRBJ2-3	TGTGCCTGGAGTGTAAGGTTTCTTGTCACAGATACGCAGTATTTT	CAWSVRFLVTDTQYF
-	TRBV20-1	-	14	TRBJ1-5	TGCAGTGCTAGTCCGGAGGGCGCGTATCAGCCCCAGCATTTT	CSASPEGAYQPQHF
many	TRBV4-2	TRBD1	15	TRBJ2-3	TGTGCCAGCAGCCAAGGGACAGGGGGCGCAGATACGCAGTATTTT	CASSQGTGGADTQYF
few	TRBV4-2	TRBD2	18	TRBJ2-7	TGTGCCAGCAGCCAAGATGGGGCGGGGGGGCCCAGCTCCTACGAGCAGTACTTC	CASSQDGAGGPSSYEQYF
few	TRBV7-9	-	14	TRBJ1-1	TGTGCCAGCAGCAAAGGCCACATGAACACTGAAGCTTTCTTT	CASSKGHMNTEAFF
few	TRBV12-3/TRBV12-4	-	15	TRBJ2-1	TGTGCCAGCAGAACCAGGGGATGGTCGTATAATGAGCAGTTCTTC	CASRTRGWSYNEQFF
few	TRBV3-1	TRBD1	13	TRBJ2-1	TGTGCCAGCAGCCTGACAGGGATCAATGAGCAGTTCTTC	CASSLTGINEQFF
-	TRBV7-8	TRBD1	16	TRBJ2-1	TGTGCCAGCTTAGGACAGGGGCCTGGCTCCTACAATGAGCAGTTCTTC	CASLGQGPGSYNEQFF
few	TRBV6-2/TRBV6-3	-	12	TRBJ2-1	TGTGCCAGCAGTCGAGCTAGGGATGAGCAGTTCTTC	CASSRARDEQFF
-	TRBV6-6	-	13	TRBJ2-3	TGTGCCAGCAGTTTCTCCGGGGAAGATACGCAGTATTTT	CASSFSGEDTQYF
few	TRBV6-1	TRBD2	14	TRBJ2-1	TGTGCCAGCACGGCACTAGCGGGCTACAATGAGCAGTTCTTC	CASTALAGYNEQFF